Following are 29 T cell receptor beta chains from one sample sequenced in a study of Graves' ophthalmopathy and Graves' hyperthyroidism. For repertoire sequencing, the TCR beta CDR3 regions were amplified from RNA transcripts. RT-PCR in the first round used HTBI primers; a second-round multiplex PCR followed. One entry per CDR3 protein, called by TCRdb with MiXCR from the multiplex PCR reads. The sample holds around 1.1 million distinct CDR3 sequences, roughly 35% seen once. Sequenced sample: peripheral blood or thyroid tissue (not recorded which). The source is an adult man with Graves' hyperthyroidism.

This sequence joins TRBV15 and TRBJ2-5; D could derive from TRBD1 or TRBD2 (5 bases each). Germline V gene sequence: CDR1 LNHNV, CDR2 YYDKDF (reference sequence). V shed 3 bases and J shed 6 bases, with 17 bases lying between them. This CDR3 region has 15 residues. The CDR3 DNA follows: TGTGCCACCAGCAGCGTAGGGGATGTCGGGAAGACCCAGTACTTC. Protein: CATSSVGDVGKTQYF.

This clonotype was counted ten times or more. Here the CDR3 DNA reads TGTGCCACGTCGGGACAGGGTAATCAGCCCCAGCATTTT. Translating gives CATSGQGNQPQHF. The J gene is TRBJ1-5, the V gene TRBV10-3, with 9 nucleotides matching TRBD1. V trimming: 10 bases; J trimming: 4 bases; junction bases outside the gene matches: 5. Germline CDR1 ENHRY, CDR2 SYGVKD. There are 13 residues in the CDR3.

The rearrangement joins TRBV7-9 to TRBJ1-1; D call uncertain. Germline V CDR1 and CDR2: SEHNR, FQNEAQ (reference sequence). The length of the CDR3 is 12 residues. The V and J ends lost 7 bases and 3 bases respectively, with 9 bases between them. The CDR3 DNA follows: TGTGCCAGCATGCTTAGGGACACTGAAGCTTTCTTT. Translation gives CASMLRDTEAFF.

This clonotype has at least ten counts. The rearrangement links TRBV4-1 to TRBJ1-1; D might be TRBD1 (5 bases). CDR3 length: 13 residues. Per the germline V gene, CDR1 is MGHRA and CDR2 is YSYEKL. V lost 3 bases, J lost 7 bases, and 12 bases lay in between. DNA of the CDR3: TGCGCCAGCAGCCAGCAGGGATCTAGTGAAGCTTTCTTT. It encodes CASSQQGSSEAFF.

This clonotype was observed many times. CDR3: CASSLSTSPSGELFF. The CDR3 region has the DNA TGCGCCAGCAGCTTATCGACTAGCCCCTCCGGGGAGCTGTTTTTT. This rearrangement joins TRBV5-1 to TRBJ2-2, with 7 positions matching TRBD2. The CDR3 spans 15 residues. Trimming at V came to 2 bases and at J to 6 bases, leaving 7 bases not matched to a gene. Germline assignment: CDR1 SGHRS and CDR2 YFSETQ.

Ten or more counts support this clonotype. The CDR3, as DNA: TGTGCCAGCAGCTTAGCGATCACATGGAACACTGAAGCTTTCTTT. This sequence encodes CASSLAITWNTEAFF. The chain uses TRBV7-2 and TRBJ1-1, with no clear D. This CDR3 comprises 15 residues. Germline CDR1 and CDR2: SGHTA and FQGNSA. Trimming removed 0 bases from V and 1 base from J, with 9 bases in between.

This chain links TRBV20-1 with TRBJ1-5; TRBD1 agrees at 12 bases. Germline-derived CDR1 and CDR2 are DFQATT and SNEGSKA (reference sequence). The CDR3 length is 15 residues. CDR3 DNA sequence: TGCAGCTTAGGGACAGGGGGCGGGGGCAATCAGCCCCAGCATTTT. Residues: CSLGTGGGGNQPQHF.

The chain's CDR3 is CASSTLEGVEETQHF. In DNA form, the CDR3 reads TGTGCCAGTAGTACACTTGAGGGGGTAGAAGAGACCCAGCATTTT. V usage is TRBV19 and J usage is TRBJ1-5; D may be TRBD1 (6 bases). The CDR3 runs to 15 residues. Trimming took 4 bases from V and 11 from J, leaving 21 bases between them. Germline V gene lookup returns CDR1 LNHDA and CDR2 SQIVND (reference sequence). The whole variable domain, filled in from reference TRBV19 and TRBJ1-5, reads DGGITQSPKYLFRKEGQNVTLSCEQNLNHDAMYWYRQDPGQGLRLIYYSQIVNDFQKGDIAEGYSVSREKKESFPLTVTSAQKNPTAFYLCASSTLEGVEETQHFGDGTRLSIL.

The chain has TRBV7-2 and TRBJ2-5, with D possibly TRBD2 on 5 matching bases. The CDR3 is 16 residues long. Trimming stripped 1 base from V and 7 bases from J, with 19 bases between. Per the germline V gene, CDR1 is SGHTA and CDR2 is FQGNSA. The CDR3 spells CASSLVLATRAGTQYF. The CDR3 nucleotides are TGTGCCAGCAGCTTAGTTTTGGCCACGCGGGCCGGGACCCAGTACTTC.

This rearrangement joins TRBV15 to TRBJ1-1; 9 positions agree with TRBD1. The CDR3 is made up of 15 amino acids. The germline CDR1 and CDR2 sequences are LNHNV and YYDKDF (reference sequence). The ends lost 4 bases at V and 6 bases at J; junction bases unmatched: 9. CDR3 DNA: TGTGCCACCAGCAAAGAACAGGGGGCGCGGGCTGAAGCTTTCTTT. Protein: CATSKEQGARAEAFF.

The V gene is TRBV20-1, the J gene TRBJ1-6; D possibly corresponds to TRBD1 (5 bases). CDR1 and CDR2 (germline): DFQATT, SNEGSKA (reference sequence). This CDR3 is 14 amino acids long. Trimming stripped 6 bases from V and 7 bases from J, with 16 bases between. The CDR3: CSARAQYENSPLHF. The CDR3 coding sequence is TGCAGTGCCAGGGCCCAATATGAGAATTCACCCCTCCACTTT.

Remarks on this clonotype: This may stem from a read error, because a much larger clone lies one nucleotide away. The chain is built from TRBV20-1 and TRBJ1-1; D gene uncertain. There are 12 residues in the CDR3. CDR1 is DFQATT and CDR2 is SNEGSKA in the germline V gene (reference sequence). CDR3 coding DNA: TGCAGTACTAGGCGGCTGAACACTGAAGCTTTCTTT. This encodes CSTRRLNTEAFF.

Ten or more counts support this clonotype. The chain uses TRBV19 and TRBJ1-5, with D possibly being TRBD1 (5 bases). CDR3 length: 14 residues. V lost 2 bases to trimming and J lost 9 bases, with 14 bases between them. Germline lookup yields CDR1 LNHDA and CDR2 SQIVND (reference sequence). For the CDR3, the DNA is TGTGCCAGTAGTATAAGGGCAGGGCCAGGGCCCCAGCATTTT. Its translation is CASSIRAGPGPQHF.

The chain employs TRBV19 and TRBJ2-6; 8 bases are shared with TRBD1. V lost 5 bases, J lost 1 base, and 7 bases stayed unmatched. Looked up from germline, CDR1 is LNHDA and CDR2 is SQIVND (reference sequence). The CDR3 covers 17 residues. CDR3 sequence reads: CASSPWTGQSGANVLTF. In DNA, the CDR3 is TGTGCCAGTAGTCCATGGACAGGGCAGTCTGGGGCCAACGTCCTGACTTTC.

This clonotype was recorded many times. CDR3 loop: CASKGTSYEQYF. CDR3 sequence (DNA): TGTGCCAGTAAAGGTACCTCCTACGAGCAGTACTTC. The chain combines TRBV19 with TRBJ2-7, with no clear D. V was clipped by 7 bases and J by 0 bases, with 7 bases between them. This CDR3 spans 12 amino acids. Looked up from germline, CDR1 is LNHDA and CDR2 is SQIVND (reference sequence).

The chain employs TRBV10-3 and TRBJ1-2; no firm D call. The V and J ends lost 11 bases and 7 bases respectively, with 17 bases between them. The germline V gene encodes CDR1 ENHRY and CDR2 SYGVKD. The CDR3 totals 12 residues. The DNA for the CDR3 is TGTGCCGCAGCCCCGGCGGCCCGTGGCTACACCTTC. It translates to CAAAPAARGYTF.

A single count supports this clonotype. V usage is TRBV2 and J usage is TRBJ2-5, with D possibly being TRBD1 (6 bases). This CDR3 contains 16 residues. CDR1 is SNHLY and CDR2 is FYNNEI in the germline V gene. The V end lost 0 bases, the J end lost 6 bases, and 17 bases lay between the germline ends. Written as DNA, the CDR3 is TGTGCCAGCAGTGAAGCGCTTGGGCAGGGGCGGCAGACCCAGTACTTC. This translates into CASSEALGQGRQTQYF.

The chain joins TRBV20-1 to TRBJ2-2; 12 positions match TRBD2. J was trimmed by 0 bases and V by 1 base; bases with no gene match: 6. The CDR3 is 18 residues long. The germline V gene has CDR1 DFQATT and CDR2 SNEGSKA (reference sequence). DNA for the CDR3: TGCAGTGCTAGAGGCCTAGCGGGGGGGGGATCGAACACCGGGGAGCTGTTTTTT. Protein product: CSARGLAGGGSNTGELFF.

This clonotype occurred a few times. The V call is TRBV12-3 or TRBV12-4, the J call TRBJ2-7; 9 bases agree with TRBD1. The CDR3 spans 14 residues. The V gene end was trimmed by 6 bases and the J gene end by 3 bases; junction bases not matched to a gene: 6. CDR3 region: CASSRDRANYEQYF. The CDR3 bases are TGTGCCAGCAGCCGGGACAGGGCGAACTACGAGCAGTACTTC.

The chain has TRBV10-3 and TRBJ2-3; TRBD1 or TRBD2 may be the D gene (6 bases each). The ends were cut back, 1 base at V and 6 bases at J, with 14 bases in the middle. CDR3 length equals 15 residues. From germline, CDR1 is ENHRY and CDR2 SYGVKD. The DNA of the CDR3 is TGTGCCATCAGTGAGTTGGGGGGCCACCGGGATACGCAGTATTTT. This gives the protein CAISELGGHRDTQYF.

This clonotype has only a few counts. V usage is TRBV28 and J usage is TRBJ2-5, with D possibly being TRBD1 (6 bases). This CDR3 has 13 residues. Trimming cost V 7 bases and J 5 bases, with 14 bases left between them. The germline V gene has CDR1 MDHEN and CDR2 SYDVKM. The CDR3 DNA reads TGTGCCAGCATCCCGTGGGGGCGGGAGACCCAGTACTTC. This translates into CASIPWGRETQYF. Together with reference TRBV28 and TRBJ2-5, the CDR3 gives the full variable domain: DVKVTQSSRYLVKRTGEKVFLECVQDMDHENMFWYRQDPGLGLRLIYFSYDVKMKEKGDIPEGYSVSREKKERFSLILESASTNQTSMYLCASIPWGRETQYFGPGTRLLVL.

The rearrangement joins TRBV6-4 to TRBJ1-5; 10 bases are shared with TRBD1. Germline trimming cut 4 bases from V and 5 bases from J; bases unmatched to any gene: 8. This CDR3 contains 16 residues. CDR1 is MRHNA, CDR2 SNTAGT, per germline. Here the CDR3 DNA reads TGTGCCAGCAGTGCCGGGACAGGGGTCATAGATCAGCCCCAGCATTTT. Translated: CASSAGTGVIDQPQHF.

This clonotype has a count of ten or more. The CDR3 here is CASSLWADMNTEAFF. In DNA form, the CDR3 reads TGTGCCAGCAGCTTATGGGCAGACATGAACACTGAAGCTTTCTTT. The chain combines TRBV7-9 with TRBJ1-1; D not certain. Trimming left V 2 bases short and J 0 bases short, with 10 bases between. The germline V gene encodes CDR1 SEHNR and CDR2 FQNEAQ (reference sequence). This CDR3 spans 15 amino acids. The entire variable domain, with the rest obtained from reference TRBV7-9 and TRBJ1-1, is as follows: DTGVSQNPRHKITKRGQNVTFRCDPISEHNRLYWYRQTLGQGPEFLTYFQNEAQLEKSRLLSDRFSAERPKGSFSTLEIQRTEQGDSAMYLCASSLWADMNTEAFFGQGTRLTVV.

The chain carries TRBV20-1 and TRBJ1-1, with 7 bases fitting TRBD1. The germline V gene has CDR1 DFQATT and CDR2 SNEGSKA (reference sequence). The CDR3 is 17 residues long. The ends lost 5 bases at V and 4 bases at J; junction bases unmatched: 19. The CDR3 DNA sequence: TGCAGTGCTGGGGGGCGTTGGACAGGAAGAGTAGTCACTGAAGCTTTCTTT. Translated: CSAGGRWTGRVVTEAFF.

This clonotype occurred a few times. The chain couples TRBV28 to TRBJ1-6, with no clear D. Germline CDR1 MDHEN, CDR2 SYDVKM. This CDR3 has 15 amino acids. Trimming removed 5 bases from V and 13 bases from J, with 21 bases in between. The CDR3 region is CASSPHRGTASPLHF. CDR3 coding DNA: TGTGCCAGCAGTCCCCATCGGGGTACGGCTTCGCCCCTCCACTTT. The complete variable domain, with remaining parts taken from reference TRBV28 and TRBJ1-6, reads DVKVTQSSRYLVKRTGEKVFLECVQDMDHENMFWYRQDPGLGLRLIYFSYDVKMKEKGDIPEGYSVSREKKERFSLILESASTNQTSMYLCASSPHRGTASPLHFGNGTRLTVT.

The V and J genes are TRBV12-3 or TRBV12-4 and TRBJ2-7; D gene ambiguous. Trimming took 3 bases from V and 4 from J, leaving 13 bases between them. This CDR3 contains 14 residues. The DNA of the CDR3 is TGTGCCAGCAGTTTTGGTAGGGTTACATACGAGCAGTACTTC. Its protein product is CASSFGRVTYEQYF.

This clonotype was recorded a few times. A read error may produce the germline difference seen at one junction end. The chain employs TRBV27 and TRBJ1-1; D gene uncertain. Germline V CDR1 and CDR2: MNHEY, SMNVEV (reference sequence). This CDR3 comprises 13 residues. The DNA of the CDR3 is TGTACCAGCAGTCACTACCAGAGAACTGAAGCTTTCTTT. The encoded protein is CTSSHYQRTEAFF.

This clonotype has at least ten counts. The V call is TRBV5-1, the J call TRBJ1-3; D uncertain. The germline V gene encodes CDR1 SGHRS and CDR2 YFSETQ. The length of the CDR3 is 15 residues. Deletions cut 4 bases from V and 8 bases from J, with 19 bases between. CDR3 nucleotide sequence: TGCGCCAGCAGCAGCGACCGAAGTTGGGCGGACACCATATATTTT. Translating gives CASSSDRSWADTIYF.

The gene calls are TRBV7-2 and TRBJ1-1; D unclear. V lost 1 base and J 2 bases, leaving 14 bases between the germline ends. The CDR3 consists of 16 residues. Germline V gene lookup returns CDR1 SGHTA and CDR2 FQGNSA. CDR3 DNA: TGTGCCAGCAGCTTAGACACTCCGGGGAGTAACACTGAAGCTTTCTTT. Encoded protein: CASSLDTPGSNTEAFF.